Listed below are T cell receptor beta chains from one sample, sequenced in a study of T cells in Graves' hyperthyroidism and ophthalmopathy. TCRdb reprocessed the multiplex PCR reads with MiXCR, giving one entry per CDR3 protein. The sample carries about 530,000 distinct CDR3 sequences, about 15% recorded once. The sequencing sample was made of blood. Receptors originate from a woman aged 18-29 years with Graves' ophthalmopathy. CDR3s include the opening cysteine and the closing phenylalanine or tryptophan. The D gene is left open where the match is weak. The listing skips clone size in some rows; elsewhere it reads once, few, many or a size class.

TRBD1 | TRBJ2-2 | 15 | TRBV19 | - | CASMEQGAYTGELFF | TGTGCCAGCATGGAACAGGGGGCTTACACCGGGGAGCTGTTTTTT
TRBD1 | TRBJ1-1 | 14 | TRBV15 | few | CATRTGQTNTEAFF | TGTGCCACCAGAACGGGACAGACGAACACTGAAGCTTTCTTT
- | TRBJ2-5 | 11 | TRBV28 | many | CASRLGEGQYF | TGTGCCAGCAGGCTTGGCGAGGGCCAGTACTTC
TRBD1 | TRBJ1-1 | 16 | TRBV18 | - | CASSPTGTGVQTEAFF | TGTGCCAGCTCACCTACCGGGACAGGGGTACAGACTGAAGCTTTCTTT
TRBD2 | TRBJ2-3 | 14 | TRBV20-1 | - | CSAQAGGRGDTQYF | TGCAGTGCCCAGGCGGGGGGGCGTGGAGATACGCAGTATTTT
TRBD2 | TRBJ2-7 | 19 | TRBV27 | many | CASSPRLSGLAGGAYEQYF | TGTGCCAGCAGTCCAAGGCTTTCGGGACTAGCGGGGGGGGCCTACGAGCAGTACTTC
- | TRBJ1-1 | 12 | TRBV6-1 | few | CASSSLPTEAFF | TGTGCCAGCAGTTCCCTGCCCACTGAAGCTTTCTTT
TRBD1 | TRBJ1-1 | 12 | TRBV30 | many | CAWSTGVTEAFF | TGTGCCTGGAGCACAGGGGTTACTGAAGCTTTCTTT
TRBD1 | TRBJ2-7 | 15 | TRBV4-2 | - | CASSQEQGNPYEQYF | TGTGCCAGCAGCCAAGAACAGGGGAATCCCTACGAGCAGTACTTC
- | TRBJ2-3 | 14 | TRBV7-2 | - | CARSLGGGTDTQYF | TGTGCCCGCAGCTTAGGGGGGGGGACAGATACGCAGTATTTT
TRBD2 | TRBJ2-1 | 15 | TRBV7-3 | - | CASSYSGLAGHEQFF | TGTGCCAGCAGCTATTCCGGACTAGCGGGACATGAGCAGTTCTTC
- | TRBJ2-2 | 15 | TRBV28 | few | CASSLSSIGTGELFF | TGTGCCAGCAGTTTATCCAGCATAGGCACCGGGGAGCTGTTTTTT
- | TRBJ1-2 | 11 | TRBV30 | many | CAWSSRGGYTF | TGTGCCTGGAGTTCCAGGGGTGGCTACACCTTC
TRBD2 | TRBJ2-2 | 14 | TRBV28 | many | CASSQRGGPSELFF | TGTGCCAGCAGTCAGCGGGGGGGGCCATCGGAGCTGTTTTTT
- | TRBJ1-5 | 17 | TRBV10-3 | many | CAISESVAALSNQPQHF | TGTGCCATCAGTGAGTCCGTTGCGGCCCTTAGCAATCAGCCCCAGCATTTT
TRBD2 | TRBJ2-7 | 15 | TRBV7-9 | many | CASSSAAGGPYEQYF | TGTGCCAGCAGCTCAGCAGCGGGAGGGCCCTACGAGCAGTACTTC
- | TRBJ1-2 | 11 | TRBV27 | - | CATKRGEGYTF | TGTGCCACCAAGCGAGGGGAGGGCTACACCTTC
TRBD2 | TRBJ2-1 | 15 | TRBV30 | - | CAWSDGLAGVGEQFF | TGTGCCTGGAGCGACGGACTAGCGGGAGTGGGTGAGCAGTTCTTC
TRBD1 | TRBJ1-1 | 12 | TRBV30 | many | CAWGTGGGGAFF | TGTGCCTGGGGGACAGGGGGCGGAGGAGCTTTCTTT
- | TRBJ2-7 | 18 | TRBV28 | many | CASSFRLTAGDTGYEQYF | TGTGCCAGCAGTTTTCGTCTGACAGCCGGAGACACAGGCTACGAGCAGTACTTC
- | TRBJ2-2 | 16 | TRBV7-9 | - | CASSSNRATNTGELFF | TGTGCCAGCAGCTCAAACAGGGCCACGAACACCGGGGAGCTGTTTTTT
- | TRBJ2-1 | 15 | TRBV30 | many | CASPKGGQLYNEQFF | TGTGCCTCCCCCAAGGGGGGACAGTTGTACAATGAGCAGTTCTTC
TRBD2 | TRBJ2-1 | 17 | TRBV3-1 | few | CASSQELAGGPHNEQFF | TGTGCCAGCAGCCAAGAACTAGCGGGGGGGCCCCACAATGAGCAGTTCTTC
- | TRBJ2-7 | 16 | TRBV7-2 | - | CASSLAKGVRTYEQYF | TGTGCCAGCAGCTTAGCTAAAGGGGTCAGGACCTACGAGCAGTACTTC
- | TRBJ2-3 | 15 | TRBV5-5 | few | CASSARTGDTDTQYF | TGTGCCAGCAGCGCCCGGACGGGGGACACAGATACGCAGTATTTT
TRBD2 | TRBJ2-1 | 18 | TRBV7-2 | - | CASSSGTSGRAPYNEQFF | TGTGCCAGCAGCTCGGGGACTAGCGGGAGGGCCCCCTACAATGAGCAGTTCTTC
- | TRBJ1-1 | 15 | TRBV27 | - | CASSLKSVGTTEAFF | TGTGCCAGCAGTTTAAAGTCGGTTGGGACGACTGAAGCTTTCTTT
- | TRBJ2-1 | 15 | TRBV30 | many | CAWSVQWGVYNEQFF | TGTGCCTGGAGTGTACAGTGGGGGGTCTACAATGAGCAGTTCTTC
TRBD1 | TRBJ1-5 | 14 | TRBV6-1 | many | CASSEKTGDQPQHF | TGTGCCAGCAGTGAAAAGACAGGGGATCAGCCCCAGCATTTT
TRBD2 | TRBJ2-1 | 16 | TRBV9 | few | CASSVGTSGRVNEQFF | TGTGCCAGCAGCGTAGGTACTAGCGGGAGGGTAAATGAGCAGTTCTTC
TRBD1 | TRBJ1-2 | 15 | TRBV4-1 | many | CASSQTGQGDYGYTF | TGCGCCAGCAGCCAAACCGGGCAGGGGGACTATGGCTACACCTTC
TRBD2 | TRBJ2-7 | 15 | TRBV6-1 | many | CASSELAGGYNEQYF | TGTGCCAGCAGTGAGCTAGCGGGAGGTTACAACGAGCAGTACTTC
- | TRBJ1-1 | 13 | TRBV10-3 | few | CALRHGENTEAFF | TGTGCCCTACGACACGGAGAAAACACTGAAGCTTTCTTT
- | TRBJ2-5 | 15 | TRBV30 | many | CAWSNNRVEQETQYF | TGTGCCTGGAGTAATAACAGGGTGGAACAAGAGACCCAGTACTTC
TRBD1 | TRBJ1-1 | 14 | TRBV19 | - | CASTPGQGTTEAFF | TGTGCCAGTACGCCGGGACAGGGTACCACTGAAGCTTTCTTT
- | TRBJ1-4 | 13 | TRBV5-1 | many | CASSLVFREKLFF | TGCGCCAGCAGCTTGGTGTTCAGGGAAAAACTGTTTTTT
- | TRBJ2-3 | 15 | TRBV7-9 | - | CASTPTGTKTDTQYF | TGTGCCAGCACCCCGACTGGTACAAAGACAGATACGCAGTATTTT
TRBD1 | TRBJ2-2 | 15 | TRBV11-3 | many | CASSKGQGNTGELFF | TGTGCCAGCAGCAAGGGACAGGGGAACACCGGGGAGCTGTTTTTT
- | TRBJ2-1 | 14 | TRBV7-3 | many | CASSPGQGLGEQFF | TGTGCCAGCAGCCCGGGACAGGGACTAGGTGAGCAGTTCTTC
- | TRBJ2-5 | 15 | TRBV18 | - | CASSLSLTGQETQYF | TGTGCCAGCTCACTGTCCTTGACAGGCCAAGAGACCCAGTACTTC
- | TRBJ1-3 | 12 | TRBV29-1 | - | CSALFGGNTIYF | TGCAGCGCTTTGTTTGGGGGAAACACCATATATTTT
- | TRBJ2-7 | 14 | TRBV28 | many | CASSLGVWGSEQYF | TGTGCCAGCAGTTTGGGCGTATGGGGATCCGAGCAGTACTTC
TRBD2 | TRBJ2-1 | 14 | TRBV20-1 | - | CSAQTGLEVNEQFF | TGCAGTGCTCAGACGGGACTAGAGGTCAATGAGCAGTTCTTC
- | TRBJ2-3 | 14 | TRBV3-1 | many | CASSRDGISDTQYF | TGTGCCAGCAGCCGAGACGGGATCTCAGATACGCAGTATTTT
- | TRBJ2-5 | 15 | TRBV28 | many | CASSPGGRDQETQYF | TGTGCCAGCAGTCCTGGCGGCCGCGACCAAGAGACCCAGTACTTC
- | TRBJ1-6 | 12 | TRBV6-1 | few | CASSTGPSPLHF | TGTGCCAGCAGTACAGGGCCCTCACCCCTCCACTTT
- | TRBJ2-1 | 13 | TRBV6-6 | few | CASSYWGYNEQFF | TGTGCCAGCAGTTACTGGGGGTACAATGAGCAGTTCTTC
- | TRBJ2-7 | 13 | TRBV3-1 | many | CASSHFTGDEQYF | TGTGCCAGCAGCCACTTTACAGGAGACGAGCAGTACTTC
- | TRBJ2-1 | 13 | TRBV19 | - | CASRGILYNEQFF | TGTGCCAGTAGAGGTATCCTCTACAATGAGCAGTTCTTC
TRBD2 | TRBJ2-1 | 16 | TRBV24-1 | many | CATSEPTSGSSGGQFF | TGTGCCACCAGTGAACCGACTAGCGGGAGCAGTGGTGGGCAGTTCTTC
- | TRBJ2-7 | 14 | TRBV7-8 | - | CASSLLYFSYEQYF | TGTGCCAGCAGCTTGTTGTACTTCTCCTACGAGCAGTACTTC